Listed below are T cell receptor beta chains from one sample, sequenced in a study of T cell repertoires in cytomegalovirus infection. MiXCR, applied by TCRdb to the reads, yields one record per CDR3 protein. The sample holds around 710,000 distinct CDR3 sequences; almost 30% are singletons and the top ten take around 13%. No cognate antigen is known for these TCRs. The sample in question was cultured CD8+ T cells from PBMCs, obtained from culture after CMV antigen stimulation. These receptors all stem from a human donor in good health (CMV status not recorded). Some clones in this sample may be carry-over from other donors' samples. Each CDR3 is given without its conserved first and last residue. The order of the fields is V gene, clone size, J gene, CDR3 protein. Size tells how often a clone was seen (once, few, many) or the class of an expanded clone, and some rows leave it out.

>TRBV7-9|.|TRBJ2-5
ASTVARVETQY
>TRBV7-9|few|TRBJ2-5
ASSRPRRNQETQY
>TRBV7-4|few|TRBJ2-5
ASANPGGQGYQETQY
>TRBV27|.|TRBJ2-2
ASSLSNGVFTGELF
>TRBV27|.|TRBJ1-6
ASSIRGRGDSPLH
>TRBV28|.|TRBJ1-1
ASSPPQDLTEAF
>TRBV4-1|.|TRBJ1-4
ASSLRQGEEKLF
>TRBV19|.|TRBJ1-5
ASAGAYSGHNQPQH
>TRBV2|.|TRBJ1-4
ASKRDPGAGEKLF
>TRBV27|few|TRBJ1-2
ASSSLGGARGYT
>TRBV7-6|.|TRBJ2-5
ASSLPRAGGYQETQY
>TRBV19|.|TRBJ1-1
ASIDRAWATEAF
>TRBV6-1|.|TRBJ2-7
ASSSSDEQY
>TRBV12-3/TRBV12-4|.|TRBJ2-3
ASATWGTDTQY
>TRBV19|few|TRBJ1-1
AGYVGHWNTEAF
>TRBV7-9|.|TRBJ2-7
ASSFDSGVAYEQY
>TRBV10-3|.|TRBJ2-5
AISESTAGEGETQY
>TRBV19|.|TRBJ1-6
ASSWDRGGSPLH
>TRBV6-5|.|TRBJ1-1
ASSSRDRVMDTEAF
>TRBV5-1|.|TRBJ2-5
ASSLEGPPPKETQY
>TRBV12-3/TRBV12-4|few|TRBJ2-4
ASSWSRRSRQNIQY
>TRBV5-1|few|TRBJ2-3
ASSLAVGGGSDTQY
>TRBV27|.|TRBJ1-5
ANRTGFSNQPQH
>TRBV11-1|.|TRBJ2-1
ASSRRTGVEQF
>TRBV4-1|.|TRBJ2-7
ASSQDPLSGIWGEQY
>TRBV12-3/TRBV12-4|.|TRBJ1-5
ASSLGPTNQPQH
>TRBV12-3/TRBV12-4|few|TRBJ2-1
ASSFQGHNEQF
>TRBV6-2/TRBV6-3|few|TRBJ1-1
ASSLSKVGRVNTEAF
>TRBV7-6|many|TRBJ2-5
ASSGRTSGGRETQY
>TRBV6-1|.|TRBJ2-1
ASSARESPGSHEQF
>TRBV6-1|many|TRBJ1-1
ASSTGVTEAF
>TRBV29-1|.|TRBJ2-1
SVPNPYNEQF
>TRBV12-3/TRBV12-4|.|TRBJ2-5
ASSDRDRGVGTQY
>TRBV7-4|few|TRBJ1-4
ASSRTQGPDEKLF
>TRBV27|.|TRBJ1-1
ASSLYPGPNTEAF
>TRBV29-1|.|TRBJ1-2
SVAEGEYDGYT
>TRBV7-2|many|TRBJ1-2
ASSLGWGQPYGYT
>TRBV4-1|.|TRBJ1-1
ASSQDANTEAF
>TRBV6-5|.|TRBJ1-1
ASSKQGRYEAF
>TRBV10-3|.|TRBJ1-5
AISEPIEGRQAQH
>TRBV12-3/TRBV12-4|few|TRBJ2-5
ASSAPGTMDFLIQETQY
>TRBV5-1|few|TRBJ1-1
ASSLGQGPTEAF
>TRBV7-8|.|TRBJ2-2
ASSSGPLFTGELF
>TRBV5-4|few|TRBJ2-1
ASSSHGGGFYNEQF
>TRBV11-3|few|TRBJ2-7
ASSLDRDGGLGYEQY
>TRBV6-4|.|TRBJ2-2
ASSATSGWTGELF
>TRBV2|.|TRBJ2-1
ASSEGGGIHNEQF
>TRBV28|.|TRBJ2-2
ALGVAGLRDTGELF
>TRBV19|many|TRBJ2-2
ASVRERETRVELF
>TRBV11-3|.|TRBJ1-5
ASSPPARGNQPQH
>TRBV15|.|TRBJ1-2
ATSSKGGQGPWSGYT
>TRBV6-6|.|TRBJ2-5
ASSPRLGYQETQY
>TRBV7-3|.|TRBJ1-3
ASSLTWDSYSGNTIY
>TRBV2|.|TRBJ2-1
ASTLAGGGEQF
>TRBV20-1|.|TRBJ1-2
SARPQTGRSYGYT